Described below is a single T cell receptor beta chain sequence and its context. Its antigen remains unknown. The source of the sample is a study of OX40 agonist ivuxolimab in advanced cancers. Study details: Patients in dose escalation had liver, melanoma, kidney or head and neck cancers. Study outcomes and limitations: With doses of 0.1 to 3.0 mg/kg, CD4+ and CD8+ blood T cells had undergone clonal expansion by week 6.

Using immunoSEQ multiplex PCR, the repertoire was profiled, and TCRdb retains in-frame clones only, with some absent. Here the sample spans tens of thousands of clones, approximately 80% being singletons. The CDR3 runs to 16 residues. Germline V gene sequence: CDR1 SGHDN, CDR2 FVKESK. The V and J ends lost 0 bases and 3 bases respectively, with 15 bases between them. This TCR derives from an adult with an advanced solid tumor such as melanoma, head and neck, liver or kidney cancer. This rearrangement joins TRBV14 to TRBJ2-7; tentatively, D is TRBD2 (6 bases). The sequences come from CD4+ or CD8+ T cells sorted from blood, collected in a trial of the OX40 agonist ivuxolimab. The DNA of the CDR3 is TGTGCCAGCAGCCAAGAGGAGGGAGACGGAGGCTACGAGCAGTACTTC. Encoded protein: CASSQEEGDGGYEQYF.